The 18 T cell receptor beta chains below come from one sample, sequenced in a study of identifying expanded T cells in peripheral blood. Generated by immunoSEQ multiplex PCR, the TCRdb table keeps only in-frame clones and is missing some. Of about 58,000 clones listed, around nine tenths were seen once; the top ten hold about 3.7%. Material: blood. All receptors derive from a person aged 18 to 75 in good health.

This clone was detected a few times. The CDR3 region is CATSDSGRLSGANVLTF. CDR3 DNA sequence: TGTGCCACCAGCGACTCAGGGCGCCTCTCTGGGGCCAACGTCCTGACTTTC. The chain couples TRBV15 to TRBJ2-6; D is possibly TRBD1 (5 bases). V was cut by 5 bases and J by 0 bases, with 14 bases left in between. Germline CDR1 is LNHNV and CDR2 is YYDKDF (reference sequence). This CDR3 has 17 amino acids. The full variable domain, rest sourced from reference TRBV15 and TRBJ2-6, is DAMVIQNPRYQVTQFGKPVTLSCSQTLNHNVMYWYQQKSSQAPKLLFHYYDKDFNNEADTPDNFQSRRPNTSFCFLDIRSPGLGDTAMYLCATSDSGRLSGANVLTFGAGSRLTVL.

J is TRBJ1-6 and V is TRBV5-1, with D possibly matching TRBD1 (6 bases). The CDR3 spans 17 residues. CDR1 SGHRS and CDR2 YFSETQ come from the germline V gene. Deletions cut 0 bases from V and 2 bases from J, with 12 bases between. The CDR3 DNA reads TGCGCCAGCAGCTTGGTTGGGGGGCTCGCCTATAATTCACCCCTCCACTTT. It codes for CASSLVGGLAYNSPLHF. The full variable domain, in which reference TRBV5-1 and TRBJ1-6 provide the parts outside the CDR3, is KAGVTQTPRYLIKTRGQQVTLSCSPISGHRSVSWYQQTPGQGLQFLFEYFSETQRNKGNFPGRFSGRQFSNSRSEMNVSTLELGDSALYLCASSLVGGLAYNSPLHFGNGTRLTVT.

A few counts support this clone. This chain connects TRBV7-2 to TRBJ2-7; 7 positions match TRBD1. Trimming took 4 bases from V and 3 from J; bases not matched to a gene: 3. CDR3 length: 13 residues. Germline V gene sequence: CDR1 SGHTA, CDR2 FQGNSA. CDR3 sequence reads: CASSSGTVYEQYF. In DNA, the CDR3 is TGTGCCAGCAGCTCAGGGACAGTCTACGAGCAGTACTTC.

This clone has only one observation. The chain is built from TRBV5-4 and TRBJ2-7, with 10 bases matching TRBD2. J lost 0 bases, V lost 2 bases, and 2 bases had no gene match. The germline V gene encodes CDR1 SGHNT and CDR2 YYREEE (reference sequence). The CDR3 length is 15 residues. CDR3 protein: CASSLSSGSSYEQYF. DNA for the CDR3: TGTGCCAGCAGCTTATCTAGCGGGAGCTCCTACGAGCAGTACTTC. The variable domain in full, with the rest retrieved from reference TRBV5-4 and TRBJ2-7, is ETGVTQSPTHLIKTRGQQVTLRCSSQSGHNTVSWYQQALGQGPQFIFQYYREEENGRGNFPPRFSGLQFPNYSSELNVNALELDDSALYLCASSLSSGSSYEQYFGPGTRLTVT.

Only one count was recorded for this clone. The chain combines TRBV5-6 with TRBJ2-7, with 8 bases fitting TRBD1. Germline trimming cut 4 bases from V and 3 bases from J; bases unmatched to any gene: 6. This CDR3 is 14 amino acids long. Germline CDR1 and CDR2: SGHDT and YYEEEE. The CDR3, as DNA: TGTGCCAGCAGCCCTATTGGACAGGGCTACGAGCAGTACTTC. Translated, it gives CASSPIGQGYEQYF. The full variable domain, completed using reference TRBV5-6 and TRBJ2-7, is DAGVTQSPTHLIKTRGQQVTLRCSPKSGHDTVSWYQQALGQGPQFIFQYYEEEERQRGNFPDRFSGHQFPNYSSELNVNALLLGDSALYLCASSPIGQGYEQYFGPGTRLTVT.

V is TRBV27 and J is TRBJ2-5; D perhaps matches TRBD2 (6 bases). With 6 bases removed from V and 5 bases from J, the gap between germline ends came to 22 bases. Germline V gives CDR1 MNHEY, CDR2 SMNVEV (reference sequence). There are 16 residues in the CDR3. The CDR3 spells CASSQTIAASRETQYF. The CDR3 nucleotides read TGTGCCAGCAGCCAAACAATAGCGGCCTCGCGGGAGACCCAGTACTTC.

The chain is built from TRBV18 and TRBJ1-2; D is undetermined. Trimming removed 3 bases at V and 2 bases at J, with 10 bases between. This CDR3 contains 14 residues. Germline V gene lookup returns CDR1 KGHSH and CDR2 LQKENI. This CDR3 reads CASSPGSVNYGYTF. In DNA, the CDR3 is TGTGCCAGCTCACCGGGGTCAGTCAACTATGGCTACACCTTC.

V gene TRBV7-9 combines with J gene TRBJ2-3; possibly TRBD2 for D (5 bases). In germline, CDR1 is SEHNR, CDR2 FQNEAQ (reference sequence). There are 16 residues in the CDR3. V was cut by 4 bases and J by 4 bases, with 18 bases left in between. CDR3: CASSSPDWNVADTQYF. The CDR3 DNA is TGTGCCAGCAGCTCTCCGGACTGGAATGTAGCAGATACGCAGTATTTT.

The gene calls are TRBV15 and TRBJ1-1; TRBD1 matches 7 bases. CDR1 is LNHNV, CDR2 YYDKDF, per germline (reference sequence). V gave up 0 bases and J gave up 2 bases; unmatched junction bases: 6. The CDR3 length is 16 residues. The CDR3 region has the DNA TGTGCCACCAGCAGAGACCCGGGACAGTTAAACACTGAAGCTTTCTTT. It codes for CATSRDPGQLNTEAFF.

Only one count was recorded for this clone. V gene TRBV18 combines with J gene TRBJ2-7, with 8 bases matching TRBD1. The CDR3 covers 14 residues. The trim removed 8 bases at V and 0 bases at J, leaving 6 bases unmatched. Germline V CDR1 and CDR2: KGHSH, LQKENI. CDR3: CASRQGANSYEQYF. For the CDR3, the DNA is TGTGCCAGCCGTCAGGGGGCAAACTCCTACGAGCAGTACTTC.

The V call is TRBV5-4, the J call TRBJ2-2; the D is unclear. Germline values: CDR1 SGHNT, CDR2 YYREEE (reference sequence). The CDR3 loop spans 15 amino acids. V shed 5 bases and J shed 4 bases, with 15 bases lying between them. CDR3 sequence: CASSFQTQTTGELFF. The CDR3 bases are TGTGCCAGCAGTTTTCAGACTCAAACCACCGGGGAGCTGTTTTTT.

This chain uses TRBV6-5 with TRBJ2-7; TRBD1 might be the D (6 bases). Per the germline V gene, CDR1 is MNHEY and CDR2 is SVGAGI. The V gene lost 6 bases and the J gene lost 2 bases, with 11 bases spanning the gap. This CDR3 is built from 13 residues. CDR3 sequence (DNA): TGTGCCAGCAGAAAGGGACAAACCTACGAGCAGTACTTC. Protein: CASRKGQTYEQYF.

The chain carries TRBV7-2 and TRBJ1-2, with a tentative D call TRBD1 (5 bases). The CDR3 is made up of 12 amino acids. Trimming stripped 1 base from V and 8 bases from J, with 8 bases between. Germline V CDR1 and CDR2: SGHTA, FQGNSA. CDR3: CASSLVGTGYTF. The CDR3 nucleotides read TGTGCCAGCAGCTTAGTAGGGACCGGCTACACCTTC. The entire variable domain, with the rest obtained from reference TRBV7-2 and TRBJ1-2, is as follows: GAGVSQSPSNKVTEKGKDVELRCDPISGHTALYWYRQSLGQGLEFLIYFQGNSAPDKSGLPSDRFSAERTGGSVSTLTIQRTQQEDSAVYLCASSLVGTGYTFGSGTRLTVV.

This clone has only one observation. The genes are TRBV28 and TRBJ1-2; maybe TRBD1 (6 bases). This CDR3 contains 15 residues. Per the germline V gene, CDR1 is MDHEN and CDR2 is SYDVKM. V was pared by 6 bases and J by 2 bases, with 16 bases between. In nucleotides, the CDR3 is TGTGCCAGCAGCCCTCCCGGGGGGCTGAACTATGGCTACACCTTC. As protein: CASSPPGGLNYGYTF.

The chain employs TRBV11-2 and TRBJ1-1, with TRBD1 as a possible D gene (6 bases). This CDR3 is built from 15 residues. Trimming removed 2 bases at V and 2 bases at J, with 12 bases between. The germline V gene encodes CDR1 SGHAT and CDR2 FQNNGV. Written as DNA, the CDR3 is TGTGCCAGCAGCTTAAATCCCAGGGGAAACACTGAAGCTTTCTTT. It codes for CASSLNPRGNTEAFF.

The rearrangement links TRBV7-8 to TRBJ1-3; possibly TRBD1 for D (5 bases). Germline V gene sequence: CDR1 SGHVS, CDR2 FQNEAQ. V lost 3 bases and J 0 bases, leaving 12 bases between the germline ends. This CDR3 spans 16 amino acids. CDR3 residues: CASSLSLGGSGNTIYF. The CDR3 DNA is TGTGCCAGCAGCTTGTCGCTGGGGGGCTCTGGAAACACCATATATTTT.

The DNA for the CDR3 is TGTGCCAGCAGCTTACGCCAGGGTGAAAAACTGTTTTTT. As protein: CASSLRQGEKLFF. The gene calls are TRBV11-2 and TRBJ1-4; D perhaps matches TRBD1 (5 bases). V lost 2 bases and J lost 7, with 8 bases in between. Germline assignment: CDR1 SGHAT and CDR2 FQNNGV. This CDR3 has 13 amino acids.

The J gene is TRBJ2-1, the V gene TRBV6-5, with 7 bases that match TRBD1. CDR1 is MNHEY, CDR2 SVGAGI, per germline. Trimming took 4 bases from V and 4 from J; bases not matched to a gene: 7. The CDR3 is 15 amino acids. The CDR3 DNA reads as TGTGCCAGCAGTTTACAGGGGAAGGGGTACAATGAGCAGTTCTTC. Its translation: CASSLQGKGYNEQFF.